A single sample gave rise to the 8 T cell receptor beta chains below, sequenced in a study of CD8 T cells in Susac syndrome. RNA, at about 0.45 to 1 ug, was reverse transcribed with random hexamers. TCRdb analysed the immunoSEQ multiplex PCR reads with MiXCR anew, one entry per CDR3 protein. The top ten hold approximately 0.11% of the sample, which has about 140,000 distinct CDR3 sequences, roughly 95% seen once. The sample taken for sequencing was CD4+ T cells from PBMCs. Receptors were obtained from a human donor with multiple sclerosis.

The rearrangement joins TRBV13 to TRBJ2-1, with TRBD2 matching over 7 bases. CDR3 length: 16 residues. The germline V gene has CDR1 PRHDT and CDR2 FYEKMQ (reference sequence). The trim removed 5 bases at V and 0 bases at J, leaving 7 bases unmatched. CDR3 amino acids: CASSLGTTPSYNEQFF. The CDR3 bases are TGTGCCAGCAGCCTCGGGACTACCCCCTCCTACAATGAGCAGTTCTTC.

The CDR3 sequence is CASLRVVGKGGYTF. The CDR3 nucleotides are TGTGCCAGTCTTCGGGTTGTGGGGAAGGGTGGCTACACCTTC. The gene calls are TRBV7-2 and TRBJ1-2; D not certain. The germline V and J ends were trimmed by 9 bases and 7 bases, with 21 bases remaining between them. CDR1 is SGHTA, CDR2 FQGNSA, per germline. This CDR3 is 14 amino acids long. The full variable domain, with the rest looked up from reference TRBV7-2 and TRBJ1-2, is GAGVSQSPSNKVTEKGKDVELRCDPISGHTALYWYRQSLGQGLEFLIYFQGNSAPDKSGLPSDRFSAERTGGSVSTLTIQRTQQEDSAVYLCASLRVVGKGGYTFGSGTRLTVV.

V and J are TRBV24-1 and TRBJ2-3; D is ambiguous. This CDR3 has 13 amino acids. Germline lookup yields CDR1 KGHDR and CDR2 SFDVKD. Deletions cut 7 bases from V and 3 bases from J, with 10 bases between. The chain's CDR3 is CATRRPGTDTQYF. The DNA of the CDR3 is TGTGCCACCAGAAGACCGGGTACAGATACGCAGTATTTT.

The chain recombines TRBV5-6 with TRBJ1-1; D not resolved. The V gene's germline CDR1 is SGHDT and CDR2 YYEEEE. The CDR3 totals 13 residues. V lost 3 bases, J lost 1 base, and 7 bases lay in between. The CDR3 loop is CASSYRRNTEAFF. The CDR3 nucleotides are TGTGCCAGCAGCTACAGACGGAACACTGAAGCTTTCTTT.

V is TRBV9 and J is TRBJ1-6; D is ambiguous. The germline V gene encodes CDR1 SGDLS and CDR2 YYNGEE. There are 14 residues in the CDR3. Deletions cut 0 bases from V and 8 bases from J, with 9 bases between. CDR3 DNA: TGTGCCAGCAGCGTAGACTGGCCACATTCACCCCTCCACTTT. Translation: CASSVDWPHSPLHF.

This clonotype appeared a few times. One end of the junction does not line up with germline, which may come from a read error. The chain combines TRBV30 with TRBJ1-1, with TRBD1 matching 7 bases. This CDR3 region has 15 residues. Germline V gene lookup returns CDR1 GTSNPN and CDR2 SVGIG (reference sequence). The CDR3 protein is CAWSRRGLLHTEAFF. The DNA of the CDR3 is TGTGCCTGGAGTCGTAGGGGGCTTCTGCACACTGAAGCTTTTTTT.

In DNA, the CDR3 is TGTGCCAGCAGCCTGGAGGGAAAGCACGGGGAGCTGTTTTTT. This translates into CASSLEGKHGELFF. The chain uses TRBV7-2 and TRBJ2-2, with D maybe TRBD2 (6 bases). V gave up 5 bases and J gave up 7 bases, with 14 bases separating them. This CDR3 comprises 14 residues. In germline, CDR1 is SGHTA, CDR2 FQGNSA.

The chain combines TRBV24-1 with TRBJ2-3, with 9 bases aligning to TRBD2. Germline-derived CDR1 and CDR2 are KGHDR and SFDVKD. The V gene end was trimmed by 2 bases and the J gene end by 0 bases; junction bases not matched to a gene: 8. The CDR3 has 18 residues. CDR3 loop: CATSDWVTSGTSTDTQYF. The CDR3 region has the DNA TGTGCCACCAGTGATTGGGTGACTAGCGGAACTAGCACAGATACGCAGTATTTT.